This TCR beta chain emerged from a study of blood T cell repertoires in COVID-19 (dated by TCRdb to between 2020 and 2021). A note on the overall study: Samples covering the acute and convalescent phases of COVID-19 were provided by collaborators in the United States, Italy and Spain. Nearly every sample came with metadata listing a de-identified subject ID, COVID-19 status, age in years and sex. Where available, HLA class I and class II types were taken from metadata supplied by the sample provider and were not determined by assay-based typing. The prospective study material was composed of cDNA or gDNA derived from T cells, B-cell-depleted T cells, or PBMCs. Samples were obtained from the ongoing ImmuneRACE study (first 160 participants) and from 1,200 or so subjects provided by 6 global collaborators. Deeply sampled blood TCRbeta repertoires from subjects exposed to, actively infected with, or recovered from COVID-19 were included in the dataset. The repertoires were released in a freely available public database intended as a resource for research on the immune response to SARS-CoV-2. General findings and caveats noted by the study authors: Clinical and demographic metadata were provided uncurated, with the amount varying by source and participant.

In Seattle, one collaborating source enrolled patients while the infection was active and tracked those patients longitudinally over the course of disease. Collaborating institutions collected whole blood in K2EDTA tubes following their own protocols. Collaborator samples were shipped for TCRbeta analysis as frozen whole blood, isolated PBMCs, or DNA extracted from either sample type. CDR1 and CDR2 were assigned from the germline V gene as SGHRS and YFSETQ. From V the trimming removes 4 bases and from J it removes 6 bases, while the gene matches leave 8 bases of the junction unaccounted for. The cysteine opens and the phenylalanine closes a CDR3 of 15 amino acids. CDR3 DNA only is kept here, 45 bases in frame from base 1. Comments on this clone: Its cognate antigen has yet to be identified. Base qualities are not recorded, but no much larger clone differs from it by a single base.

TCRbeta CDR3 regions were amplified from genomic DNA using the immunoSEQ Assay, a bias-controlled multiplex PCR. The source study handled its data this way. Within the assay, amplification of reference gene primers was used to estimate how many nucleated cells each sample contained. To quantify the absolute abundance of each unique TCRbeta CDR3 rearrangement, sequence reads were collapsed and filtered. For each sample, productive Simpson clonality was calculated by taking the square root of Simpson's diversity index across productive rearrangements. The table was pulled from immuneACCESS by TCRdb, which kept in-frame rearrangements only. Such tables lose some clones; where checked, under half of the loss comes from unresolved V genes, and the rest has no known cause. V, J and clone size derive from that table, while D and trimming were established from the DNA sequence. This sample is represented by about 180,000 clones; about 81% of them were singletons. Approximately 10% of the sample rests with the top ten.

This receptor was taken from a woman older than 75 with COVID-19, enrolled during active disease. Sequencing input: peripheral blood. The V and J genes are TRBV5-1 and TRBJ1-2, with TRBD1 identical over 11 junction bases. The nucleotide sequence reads TGCGCCAGCAGCGTCAGGGACAGGGGGAGGGATGGCTACACCTTC. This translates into CASSVRDRGRDGYTF.